Below are 3 T cell receptor beta chains sequenced from a single sample in a study of cytomegalovirus exposure and HLA in healthy donors. Vbeta (60) and Jbeta (13) primers were used in the PCR. Clones were read by immunoSEQ multiplex PCR, and TCRdb kept only the in-frame ones, dropping some. The data contain 25,000 to 30,000 clones, roughly 66% of them singletons. The sample taken for sequencing was PBMCs. All receptors come from a male donor in good health and CMV-seropositive.

The gene calls are TRBV4-1 and TRBJ2-7; TRBD2 is a possible D gene (6 bases). Trimming cost V 5 bases and J 3 bases, with 11 bases left between them. From germline, CDR1 is MGHRA and CDR2 YSYEKL. This CDR3 has 13 residues. CDR3 coding DNA: TGCGCCAGCAGCTTCGCCGGGAGCTACGAGCAGTACTTC. Translated, it gives CASSFAGSYEQYF.

The chain has TRBV6-5 and TRBJ2-1; 8 positions match TRBD2. V shed 0 bases, J shed 13 bases, and the junction held 11 bases outside the gene matches. The CDR3 runs 15 residues. Germline V lookup: CDR1 MNHEY, CDR2 SVGAGI. The CDR3 DNA reads TGTGCCAGCAGTTACTCGAATCTGGGGCGGGGGGTACAGTTCTTC. As protein: CASSYSNLGRGVQFF.

This sequence joins TRBV18 and TRBJ2-7; 9 bases map to TRBD2. In germline, CDR1 is KGHSH, CDR2 LQKENI. The CDR3 has 17 amino acids. J gave up 3 bases and V 4 bases, and 13 bases lay outside the gene matches. The chain's CDR3 is CASSRASGVLDRYEQYF. In nucleotides, the CDR3 is TGTGCCAGCTCACGGGCTAGCGGGGTGCTTGACCGCTACGAGCAGTACTTC. The full variable domain, completed using reference TRBV18 and TRBJ2-7, is NAGVMQNPRHLVRRRGQEARLRCSPMKGHSHVYWYRQLPEEGLKFMVYLQKENIIDESGMPKERFSAEFPKEGPSILRIQQVVRGDSAAYFCASSRASGVLDRYEQYFGPGTRLTVT.